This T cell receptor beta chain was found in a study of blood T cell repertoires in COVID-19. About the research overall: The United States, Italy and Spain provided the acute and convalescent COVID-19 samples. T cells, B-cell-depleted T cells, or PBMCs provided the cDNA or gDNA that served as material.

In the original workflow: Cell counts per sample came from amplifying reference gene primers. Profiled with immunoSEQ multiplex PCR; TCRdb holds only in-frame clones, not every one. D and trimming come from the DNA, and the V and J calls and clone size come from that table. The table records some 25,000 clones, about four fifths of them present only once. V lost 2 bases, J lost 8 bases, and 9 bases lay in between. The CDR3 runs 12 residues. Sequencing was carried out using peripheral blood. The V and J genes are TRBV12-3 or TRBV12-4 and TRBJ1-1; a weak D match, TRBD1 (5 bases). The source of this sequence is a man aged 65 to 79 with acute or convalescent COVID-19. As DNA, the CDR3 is TGTGCCAGCAGTTTATGGCAGGGCGAAGCTTTCTTT. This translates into CASSLWQGEAFF.